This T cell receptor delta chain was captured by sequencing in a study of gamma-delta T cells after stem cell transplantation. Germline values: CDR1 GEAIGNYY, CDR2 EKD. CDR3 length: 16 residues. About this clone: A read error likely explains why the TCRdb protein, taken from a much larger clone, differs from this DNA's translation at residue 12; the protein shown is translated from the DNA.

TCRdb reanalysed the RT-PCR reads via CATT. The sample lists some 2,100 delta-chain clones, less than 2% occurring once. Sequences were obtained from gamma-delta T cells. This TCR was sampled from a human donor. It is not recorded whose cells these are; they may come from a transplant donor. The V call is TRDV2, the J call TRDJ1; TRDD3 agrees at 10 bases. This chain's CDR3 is CACDTVGGGYTVKLIF. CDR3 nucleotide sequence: TGTGCCTGTGACACGGTAGGTGGGGGATACACCGTTAAACTCATCTTT.